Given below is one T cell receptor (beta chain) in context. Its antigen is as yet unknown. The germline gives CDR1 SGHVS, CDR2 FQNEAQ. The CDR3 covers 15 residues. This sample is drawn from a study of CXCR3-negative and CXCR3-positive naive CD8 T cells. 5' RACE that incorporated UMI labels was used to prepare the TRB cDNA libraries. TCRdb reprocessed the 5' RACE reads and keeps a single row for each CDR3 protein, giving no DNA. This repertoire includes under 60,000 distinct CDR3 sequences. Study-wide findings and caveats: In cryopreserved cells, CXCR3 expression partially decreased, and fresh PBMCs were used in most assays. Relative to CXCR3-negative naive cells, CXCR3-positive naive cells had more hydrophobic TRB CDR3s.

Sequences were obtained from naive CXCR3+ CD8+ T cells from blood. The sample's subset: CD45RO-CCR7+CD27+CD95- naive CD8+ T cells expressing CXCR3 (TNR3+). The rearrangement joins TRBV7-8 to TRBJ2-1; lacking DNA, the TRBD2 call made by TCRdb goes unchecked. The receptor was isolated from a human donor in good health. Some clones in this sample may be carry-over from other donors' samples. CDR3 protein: CASSLSSGSYNEQFF. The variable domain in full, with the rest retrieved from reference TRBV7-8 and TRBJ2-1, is GAGVSQSPRYKVAKRGQDVALRCDPISGHVSLFWYQQALGQGPEFLTYFQNEAQLDKSGLPSDRFFAERPEGSVSTLKIQRTQQEDSAVYLCASSLSSGSYNEQFFGPGTRLTVL.